The 26 T cell receptor beta chains given below trace back to one sample, sequenced in a study of T-cell memory formation after mild COVID-19. TCRdb recomputed calls from the 5' RACE reads with MiXCR, one row per CDR3 protein. The sample has roughly 350,000 distinct CDR3 sequences, about 13% seen once. Sample: PBMCs or a T cell subset sorted from them (not recorded which). These receptors originate from a man aged 18 to 29 who had mild COVID-19 (a few samples of this study predate the infection). Cell type and time point are not known.

The chain uses TRBV7-8 and TRBJ1-6; no clear D. The V and J ends lost 4 bases and 3 bases respectively, with 10 bases between them. This CDR3 has 15 residues. Per the germline V gene, CDR1 is SGHVS and CDR2 is FQNEAQ. The CDR3 protein is CASSSAPNYNSPLHF. The CDR3 bases are TGTGCCAGCAGCTCAGCCCCCAACTATAATTCACCCCTCCACTTT.

V usage is TRBV29-1 and J usage is TRBJ1-2, with a possible D match to TRBD1 (6 bases). Trimming stripped 5 bases from V and 7 bases from J, with 11 bases between. This CDR3 region has 11 residues. The germline CDR1 and CDR2 sequences are SQVTM and ANQGSEA. CDR3 sequence (DNA): TGCAGCGTTCCACAGGGTGGTGGCTACACCTTC. Translating it yields CSVPQGGGYTF.

This chain connects TRBV2 to TRBJ1-1; a weak D match, TRBD1 (6 bases). The V and J ends lost 7 bases and 5 bases respectively, with 14 bases between them. The CDR3 is made up of 13 amino acids. Germline V lookup: CDR1 SNHLY, CDR2 FYNNEI. DNA for the CDR3: TGTGCCAGCACCGCTGGAGGGGGAACTGAAGCTTTCTTT. It encodes CASTAGGGTEAFF. Combining the CDR3 with reference TRBV2 and TRBJ1-1 gives the whole variable domain EPEVTQTPSHQVTQMGQEVILRCVPISNHLYFYWYRQILGQKVEFLVSFYNNEISEKSEIFDDQFSVERPDGSNFTLKIRSTKLEDSAMYFCASTAGGGTEAFFGQGTRLTVV.

This clonotype was observed a few times. J is TRBJ1-5 and V is TRBV2; D is uncertain. In germline, CDR1 is SNHLY, CDR2 FYNNEI. V lost 8 bases, J lost 0 bases, and 14 bases lay in between. The CDR3 runs to 15 residues. The CDR3 spells CASSWALTSNQPQHF. DNA for the CDR3: TGTGCCAGCTCTTGGGCACTAACTAGCAATCAGCCCCAGCATTTT.

The chain joins TRBV24-1 to TRBJ1-2; D is perhaps TRBD1 (5 bases). Trimming took 5 bases from V and 7 from J, leaving 10 bases between them. The CDR3 consists of 12 residues. Germline CDR1 KGHDR, CDR2 SFDVKD. Here the CDR3 DNA reads TGTGCCACCAGTGGTCAGGGCCGTGGCTACACCTTC. This sequence encodes CATSGQGRGYTF.

This chain joins TRBV6-1 and TRBJ2-7; 9 bases align to TRBD1. CDR1 is MNHNS and CDR2 is SASEGT in the germline V gene. The CDR3 extends over 15 amino acids. The V segment lost 6 bases and the J segment 0 bases; nucleotides outside the gene matches: 6. CDR3 bases: TGTGCCAGCAGCTCCGGGACAGGGTACTCCTACGAGCAGTACGTC. Amino acid sequence: CASSSGTGYSYEQYV.

This clonotype was picked up a small number of times. The gene calls are TRBV11-1 and TRBJ2-3; unclear D gene. CDR1 is SGHAT, CDR2 FQDESV, per germline (reference sequence). CDR3 size: 14 residues. The germline V and J ends were trimmed by 5 bases and 4 bases, with 13 bases remaining between them. In nucleotides, the CDR3 is TGTGCCAGCAGCCCACCAAACATCGCAGATACGCAGTATTTT. It yields the protein CASSPPNIADTQYF.

The chain recombines TRBV20-1 with TRBJ1-4; the D gene is possibly TRBD1 (5 bases). This CDR3 contains 13 residues. Looked up from germline, CDR1 is DFQATT and CDR2 is SNEGSKA (reference sequence). Deletions cut 0 bases from V and 7 bases from J, with 9 bases between. In DNA, the CDR3 is TGCAGTGCTAGAGAGACAGATGGTGAAAAACTGTTTTTT. The encoded protein is CSARETDGEKLFF.

This clonotype was counted between two and nine times. This sequence joins TRBV4-2 and TRBJ2-2; D remains ambiguous. Germline CDR1 and CDR2: LGHNA and YNFKEQ. Trimming shortened V by 1 base and J by 0 bases, and 9 bases separated the two germline ends. The CDR3 is 16 amino acids. CDR3 DNA sequence: TGTGCCAGCAGCCAAGGTACGGCAGCGAACACCGGGGAGCTGTTTTTT. It translates to CASSQGTAANTGELFF.

The rearrangement links TRBV24-1 to TRBJ1-1, with 7 bases lining up with TRBD1. CDR1 is KGHDR, CDR2 SFDVKD, per germline. CDR3 length: 16 amino acids. Trimming at V came to 5 bases and at J to 3 bases, leaving 11 bases not matched to a gene. CDR3 sequence: CATSGPGQGDDTEAFF. The CDR3 DNA reads TGTGCCACCAGTGGGCCAGGTCAGGGGGACGACACTGAAGCTTTCTTT.

This chain joins TRBV6-4 and TRBJ2-1, with TRBD2 matching 11 bases. Germline V lookup: CDR1 MRHNA, CDR2 SNTAGT. CDR3 length equals 15 residues. J lost 6 bases, V lost 4 bases, and 5 bases had no gene match. Here the CDR3 reads CASSVTSGEINEQFF. The CDR3 DNA reads as TGTGCCAGCAGTGTGACTAGCGGGGAGATCAATGAGCAGTTCTTC.

CDR3 amino acids: CSKDGNTEAFF. Here the CDR3 DNA reads TGCAGCAAAGACGGGAACACTGAAGCTTTCTTT. The chain joins TRBV20-1 to TRBJ1-1; D is uncertain. The CDR3 loop spans 11 amino acids. CDR1 and CDR2 from the germline V gene are DFQATT and SNEGSKA (reference sequence).

There are a few counts of this clonotype. The V gene is TRBV7-2, the J gene TRBJ2-5; D remains unclear. V was trimmed by 5 bases and J by 4 bases, leaving 8 bases between them. Per the germline V gene, CDR1 is SGHTA and CDR2 is FQGNSA. The CDR3 extends over 12 amino acids. The CDR3 loop reads CASSKVSETQYF. The CDR3, as DNA: TGTGCCAGCAGCAAAGTTTCAGAGACCCAGTACTTC.

Written as DNA, the CDR3 is TGTGCCAGCAGCCCGCACGGGGGGGCTGACTATGAGCAGTTCTTC. Its translation: CASSPHGGADYEQFF. The chain uses TRBV7-9 and TRBJ2-1; 8 bases agree with TRBD2. V lost 5 bases, J lost 8 bases, and 11 bases stayed unmatched. The germline CDR1 and CDR2 sequences are SEHNR and FQNEAQ (reference sequence). The CDR3 totals 15 residues.

The chain carries TRBV18 and TRBJ1-1, with unresolved D. Germline V gene data show CDR1 as KGHSH and CDR2 as LQKENI. V was pared by 0 bases and J by 0 bases, with 8 bases between. This CDR3 region has 15 residues. DNA for the CDR3: TGTGCCAGCTCACCACCCGGGAAGTTGAACACTGAAGCTTTCTTT. Its protein product is CASSPPGKLNTEAFF. The variable domain in full, completed from reference TRBV18 and TRBJ1-1, reads NAGVMQNPRHLVRRRGQEARLRCSPMKGHSHVYWYRQLPEEGLKFMVYLQKENIIDESGMPKERFSAEFPKEGPSILRIQQVVRGDSAAYFCASSPPGKLNTEAFFGQGTRLTVV.

J is TRBJ2-2 and V is TRBV29-1; TRBD1 agrees at 9 bases. The CDR3 consists of 15 residues. V shed 1 base, J shed 4 bases, and the junction held 4 bases outside the gene matches. The V gene's germline CDR1 is SQVTM and CDR2 ANQGSEA. This CDR3 is CSVEGGTGTTGELFF. CDR3 nucleotides: TGCAGCGTTGAAGGGGGGACAGGGACCACCGGGGAGCTGTTTTTT.

In this sample, this clonotype turned up a few times. The chain carries TRBV5-1 and TRBJ2-3, with 10 nucleotides matching TRBD2. Germline CDR1 is SGHRS and CDR2 is YFSETQ. The V gene end was trimmed by 4 bases and the J gene end by 2 bases; junction bases not matched to a gene: 10. The CDR3 covers 17 residues. CDR3 sequence reads: CASSQRLAGLSTDTQYF. CDR3 bases: TGCGCCAGCAGCCAAAGACTAGCGGGCCTATCCACAGATACGCAGTATTTT.

The gene calls are TRBV7-7 and TRBJ2-7; D possibly corresponds to TRBD2 (6 bases). The CDR3 consists of 16 residues. Germline V gene data show CDR1 as SSHAT and CDR2 as FNYEAQ (reference sequence). CDR3 region: CASSLARDLFTYEQYV. DNA for the CDR3: TGTGCTAGCAGCTTAGCGCGGGACCTCTTTACCTACGAGCAGTACGTC.

The table lists this clonotype with a few counts. The V and J genes are TRBV9 and TRBJ2-3, with no clear D. Trimming stripped 4 bases from V and 1 base from J, with 19 bases between. The germline CDR1 and CDR2 sequences are SGDLS and YYNGEE. The CDR3 has 17 amino acids. The CDR3 loop is CASSPMGILVGTDTQYF. The CDR3 coding sequence is TGTGCCAGCAGCCCGATGGGAATTCTGGTGGGCACAGATACGCAGTATTTT.

The J gene is TRBJ1-1, the V gene TRBV11-1; 8 bases agree with TRBD1. Germline CDR1 reads SGHAT; CDR2 reads FQDESV (reference sequence). The CDR3 contains 15 residues. Unmatched junction bases numbered 6, after V lost 4 bases and J lost 2 bases. The CDR3 bases are TGTGCCAGCAGCTGGATTGGACAGGGAAACACTGAAGCTTTCTTT. Encoded protein: CASSWIGQGNTEAFF.

The chain is built from TRBV6-5 and TRBJ2-7; TRBD2 matches at 14 bases. The ends lost 5 bases at V and 3 bases at J; junction bases unmatched: 9. The CDR3 has 17 residues. The germline V gene encodes CDR1 MNHEY and CDR2 SVGAGI. The CDR3 reads CASSQTSGGAKSYEQYV. The DNA for the CDR3 is TGTGCCAGCAGTCAGACTAGCGGGGGGGCTAAGAGCTACGAGCAGTACGTC.

A few counts support this clonotype. V is TRBV4-3 and J is TRBJ1-1, with D possibly TRBD1 on 5 matching bases. V lost 3 bases to trimming and J lost 3 bases, with 11 bases between them. Germline assignment: CDR1 LGHNA and CDR2 YSLEER. This CDR3 spans 14 amino acids. The CDR3 nucleotides read TGCGCCAGCAGCCAGGGCGTAGGGGACACTGAAGCTTTCTTT. Its translation: CASSQGVGDTEAFF.

This clonotype was detected only a few times. This chain connects TRBV5-6 to TRBJ2-5; D tentatively reads TRBD1 or TRBD2 (6 bases each). From germline, CDR1 is SGHDT and CDR2 YYEEEE. Trimming cost V 5 bases and J 10 bases, with 21 bases left between them. CDR3 length: 14 residues. For the CDR3, the DNA is TGTGCCAGCAGATACGTCTCAGCCGAGGGGGGCCAGTACTTC. This translates into CASRYVSAEGGQYF.

This clonotype was found a few times. The rearrangement links TRBV12-3 or TRBV12-4 to TRBJ2-2, with a tentative D call TRBD2 (7 bases). The V end was cut by 3 bases, the J end by 7 bases, with 18 bases between. The CDR3 extends over 16 amino acids. This chain's CDR3 is CASSLVPGGSLGELFF. Written as DNA, the CDR3 is TGTGCCAGCAGTTTGGTTCCGGGGGGCTCCCTCGGGGAGCTGTTTTTT.

The chain couples TRBV4-1 to TRBJ2-5; 11 bases map to TRBD2. The CDR3 is 16 residues long. Germline CDR1 reads MGHRA; CDR2 reads YSYEKL. V shed 1 base, J shed 5 bases, and the junction held 6 bases outside the gene matches. In nucleotides, the CDR3 is TGCGCCAGCAGCCAAGGCCTTAGCGGGGGGGCGGAGACCCAGTACTTC. This sequence encodes CASSQGLSGGAETQYF.

This CDR3 reads CASSLVAGGRADTQYF. CDR3 bases: TGTGCCAGCAGCTTAGTAGCGGGGGGTCGAGCGGATACGCAGTATTTT. The genes are TRBV7-2 and TRBJ2-3; 10 bases agree with TRBD2. CDR1 and CDR2 (germline): SGHTA, FQGNSA. The CDR3 contains 16 residues. Germline trimming cut 1 base from V and 6 bases from J; bases unmatched to any gene: 7. The entire variable domain, with the rest obtained from reference TRBV7-2 and TRBJ2-3, is as follows: GAGVSQSPSNKVTEKGKDVELRCDPISGHTALYWYRQSLGQGLEFLIYFQGNSAPDKSGLPSDRFSAERTGGSVSTLTIQRTQQEDSAVYLCASSLVAGGRADTQYFGPGTRLTVL.